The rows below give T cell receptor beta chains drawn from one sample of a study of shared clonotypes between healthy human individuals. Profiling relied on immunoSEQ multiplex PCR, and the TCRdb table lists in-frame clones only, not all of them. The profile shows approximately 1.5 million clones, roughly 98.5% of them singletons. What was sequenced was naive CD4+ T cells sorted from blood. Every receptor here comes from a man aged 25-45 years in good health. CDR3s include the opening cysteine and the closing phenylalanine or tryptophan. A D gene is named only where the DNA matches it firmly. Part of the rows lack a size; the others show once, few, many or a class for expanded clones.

cdr3_nt: TGTGCCAGCAGCCTGACTAATCACAGGGGGAACGAGCAGTACTTC; cdr3_aa: CASSLTNHRGNEQYF; cdr3_length: 15; d_call: TRBD1; v_call: TRBV27; clone_size: NA; j_call: TRBJ2-7
cdr3_nt: TGTGCCAGCAGCCTCTGGGGGACGGATCAAGAGACCCAGTACTTC; cdr3_aa: CASSLWGTDQETQYF; cdr3_length: 15; d_call: NA; v_call: TRBV11-2; clone_size: NA; j_call: TRBJ2-5
cdr3_nt: TGTGCCAGTAGCCGACTAGCGGGAGGACTACAAGAGACCCAGTACTTC; cdr3_aa: CASSRLAGGLQETQYF; cdr3_length: 16; d_call: TRBD2; v_call: TRBV19; clone_size: NA; j_call: TRBJ2-5
cdr3_nt: TGTGCCAGCAGCTTAGCTAGCGGGAGGGCAGATACGCAGTATTTT; cdr3_aa: CASSLASGRADTQYF; cdr3_length: 15; d_call: TRBD2; v_call: TRBV7-8; clone_size: NA; j_call: TRBJ2-3
cdr3_nt: TGTGCCAGCAGCTCGATTAGGAGGGGGGAGACCCAGTACTTC; cdr3_aa: CASSSIRRGETQYF; cdr3_length: 14; d_call: NA; v_call: TRBV27; clone_size: NA; j_call: TRBJ2-5
cdr3_nt: TGCGCCAGCAGCTGGGGGACACGGAGCTCCTACGAGCAGTACTTC; cdr3_aa: CASSWGTRSSYEQYF; cdr3_length: 15; d_call: NA; v_call: TRBV5-1; clone_size: NA; j_call: TRBJ2-7
cdr3_nt: TGTGCCAGCAGCCCGAGAGCGGGAAGTCGCGATGAGCAGTTCTTC; cdr3_aa: CASSPRAGSRDEQFF; cdr3_length: 15; d_call: TRBD2; v_call: TRBV7-3; clone_size: NA; j_call: TRBJ2-1
cdr3_nt: TGTGCCATCAGTGGCGTCCAAGATACGCAGTATTTT; cdr3_aa: CAISGVQDTQYF; cdr3_length: 12; d_call: NA; v_call: TRBV10-3; clone_size: NA; j_call: TRBJ2-3
cdr3_nt: TGTGCCAGCAGCCCAAAAGAGACCCAGTACTTC; cdr3_aa: CASSPKETQYF; cdr3_length: 11; d_call: NA; v_call: TRBV11-2; clone_size: NA; j_call: TRBJ2-5
cdr3_nt: TGTGCCAGCAGCCAAACTAGCGGTTCCAAAAACATTCAGTACTTC; cdr3_aa: CASSQTSGSKNIQYF; cdr3_length: 15; d_call: TRBD2; v_call: TRBV7-2; clone_size: NA; j_call: TRBJ2-4
cdr3_nt: TGTGCCTGGAGAACAGCGACGGGAGTCGGCGAGCAGTACTTC; cdr3_aa: CAWRTATGVGEQYF; cdr3_length: 14; d_call: NA; v_call: TRBV30; clone_size: NA; j_call: TRBJ2-7
cdr3_nt: TGTGCCAGCAGTCGGACACGAAACACCGGGGAGCTGTTTTTT; cdr3_aa: CASSRTRNTGELFF; cdr3_length: 14; d_call: NA; v_call: TRBV6-5; clone_size: NA; j_call: TRBJ2-2
cdr3_nt: TGTGCCAGTACTGTTGGACAGGGGAAAACAGATACGCAGTATTTT; cdr3_aa: CASTVGQGKTDTQYF; cdr3_length: 15; d_call: TRBD1; v_call: TRBV19; clone_size: NA; j_call: TRBJ2-3
cdr3_nt: TGTGCCAGCAGCTTGCTATGGGGATCCGGGGAGCTGTTTTTT; cdr3_aa: CASSLLWGSGELFF; cdr3_length: 14; d_call: NA; v_call: TRBV5-6; clone_size: NA; j_call: TRBJ2-2
cdr3_nt: TGTGCCAGCAGCCCCCGGGACAGGGGAACGAACACTGAAGCTTTCTTT; cdr3_aa: CASSPRDRGTNTEAFF; cdr3_length: 16; d_call: TRBD1; v_call: TRBV7-8; clone_size: NA; j_call: TRBJ1-1
cdr3_nt: TGTGCCAGTTACAGCTATGACATGAACACTGAAGCTTTCTTT; cdr3_aa: CASYSYDMNTEAFF; cdr3_length: 14; d_call: NA; v_call: TRBV7-9; clone_size: NA; j_call: TRBJ1-1
cdr3_nt: TGTGCCAGTAGGGACAGGGGGCGAACAGATACGCAGTATTTT; cdr3_aa: CASRDRGRTDTQYF; cdr3_length: 14; d_call: TRBD1; v_call: TRBV19; clone_size: NA; j_call: TRBJ2-3
cdr3_nt: TGTGCCAGCAGCTTTCACAGCATGAACACTGAAGCTTTCTTT; cdr3_aa: CASSFHSMNTEAFF; cdr3_length: 14; d_call: NA; v_call: TRBV11-1; clone_size: NA; j_call: TRBJ1-1
cdr3_nt: TGCGCCCGCCGCATCATGGGCCCGGGACAGAGCCTTTTGAAGCCCCAGCATTTT; cdr3_aa: CARRIMGPGQSLLKPQHF; cdr3_length: 18; d_call: TRBD1; v_call: TRBV5-1; clone_size: NA; j_call: TRBJ1-5
cdr3_nt: TGCGCCAGCAGCAAGCGGGCGGGAGCCTACAATGAGCAGTTCTTC; cdr3_aa: CASSKRAGAYNEQFF; cdr3_length: 15; d_call: TRBD2; v_call: TRBV5-1; clone_size: NA; j_call: TRBJ2-1
cdr3_nt: TGCGCCAGCAGCCCCGACAGGGCGTTAGCTTTCTTT; cdr3_aa: CASSPDRALAFF; cdr3_length: 12; d_call: TRBD1; v_call: TRBV10-2; clone_size: NA; j_call: TRBJ1-1
cdr3_nt: TGCGCCAGCAGATGGGAGAACAATGAGCAGTTCTTC; cdr3_aa: CASRWENNEQFF; cdr3_length: 12; d_call: NA; v_call: TRBV10-2; clone_size: NA; j_call: TRBJ2-1
cdr3_nt: TGTGCCAGCAGTTTTTCCCCCTCGGGGGGGACCAGCAATCAGCCCCAGCATTTT; cdr3_aa: CASSFSPSGGTSNQPQHF; cdr3_length: 18; d_call: NA; v_call: TRBV28; clone_size: NA; j_call: TRBJ1-5
cdr3_nt: TGTGCCAGCAGGCGATCTAGCGGGAGTGGGTCGTGGTCCTACAATGAGCAGTTCTTC; cdr3_aa: CASRRSSGSGSWSYNEQFF; cdr3_length: 19; d_call: TRBD2; v_call: TRBV28; clone_size: NA; j_call: TRBJ2-1
cdr3_nt: TGTGCCAGCACTAGCAATTGGGGACAGGGGGATGGCTACACCTTC; cdr3_aa: CASTSNWGQGDGYTF; cdr3_length: 15; d_call: TRBD1; v_call: TRBV6-1; clone_size: NA; j_call: TRBJ1-2
cdr3_nt: TGTGCCAGTAGTATGGGGGTGCTGTCCGGGGAGCTGTTTTTT; cdr3_aa: CASSMGVLSGELFF; cdr3_length: 14; d_call: NA; v_call: TRBV19; clone_size: NA; j_call: TRBJ2-2
cdr3_nt: TGCGCCAGCAGCTTGGGAATACAGGGAAACAATCAGCCCCAGCATTTT; cdr3_aa: CASSLGIQGNNQPQHF; cdr3_length: 16; d_call: NA; v_call: TRBV5-1; clone_size: NA; j_call: TRBJ1-5
cdr3_nt: TGTGCCAGCTTCAGGACTAGCGGGAGGAATGAGCAGTTCTTC; cdr3_aa: CASFRTSGRNEQFF; cdr3_length: 14; d_call: TRBD2; v_call: TRBV18; clone_size: once; j_call: TRBJ2-1
cdr3_nt: TGCAGCGTTGAAGATAGTTGGGGGATCGACACTGAAGCTTTCTTT; cdr3_aa: CSVEDSWGIDTEAFF; cdr3_length: 15; d_call: NA; v_call: TRBV29-1; clone_size: NA; j_call: TRBJ1-1
cdr3_nt: TGTGCCAGCAGCTCAAGCAGACAAGAGACCCAGTACTTC; cdr3_aa: CASSSSRQETQYF; cdr3_length: 13; d_call: NA; v_call: TRBV7-8; clone_size: NA; j_call: TRBJ2-5
cdr3_nt: TGCGCCAGCAGCCATGACTCGACTAGTTGGGCCCCCGGCTACGAGCAGTACTTC; cdr3_aa: CASSHDSTSWAPGYEQYF; cdr3_length: 18; d_call: NA; v_call: TRBV4-1; clone_size: NA; j_call: TRBJ2-7
cdr3_nt: TGTGCCAGCAGTCCAGGGGGCGCTGAGACCCAGTACTTC; cdr3_aa: CASSPGGAETQYF; cdr3_length: 13; d_call: TRBD1; v_call: TRBV6-5; clone_size: NA; j_call: TRBJ2-5
cdr3_nt: TGTGCCAGCAGCTTATCTTCCGGGACTCACTACGAGCAGTACTTC; cdr3_aa: CASSLSSGTHYEQYF; cdr3_length: 15; d_call: NA; v_call: TRBV7-6; clone_size: NA; j_call: TRBJ2-7
cdr3_nt: TGTGCCACCAGCAGAGATTCAGGGGCGCTTTCAGATACGCAGTATTTT; cdr3_aa: CATSRDSGALSDTQYF; cdr3_length: 16; d_call: NA; v_call: TRBV15; clone_size: NA; j_call: TRBJ2-3
cdr3_nt: TGCGCCAGCAGCTTCGGGACTCGTCGGGAGCAGTACTTC; cdr3_aa: CASSFGTRREQYF; cdr3_length: 13; d_call: NA; v_call: TRBV5-1; clone_size: NA; j_call: TRBJ2-7
cdr3_nt: TGTGCCAGCAGCTTGGTTTCTGAGGGGAAAGCTTTCTTT; cdr3_aa: CASSLVSEGKAFF; cdr3_length: 13; d_call: NA; v_call: TRBV5-4; clone_size: NA; j_call: TRBJ1-1
cdr3_nt: TGTGCCAGCAGCTTTGTTGGCTACAATGAGCAGTTCTTC; cdr3_aa: CASSFVGYNEQFF; cdr3_length: 13; d_call: NA; v_call: TRBV13; clone_size: once; j_call: TRBJ2-1
cdr3_nt: TGTGCCAGCAGCCCGGGACTACGCCTGAACGAGCAGTACTTC; cdr3_aa: CASSPGLRLNEQYF; cdr3_length: 14; d_call: TRBD2; v_call: TRBV7-2; clone_size: NA; j_call: TRBJ2-7
cdr3_nt: TGTGCCAGTAGTATTTTAGGGACAGGGCCCGCCAAAAACATTCAGTACTTC; cdr3_aa: CASSILGTGPAKNIQYF; cdr3_length: 17; d_call: TRBD1; v_call: TRBV19; clone_size: NA; j_call: TRBJ2-4
cdr3_nt: TGTGCCAGCTCGTCACTAGCGGGAGGGCTTAAACCCGAGCAGTACTTC; cdr3_aa: CASSSLAGGLKPEQYF; cdr3_length: 16; d_call: TRBD2; v_call: TRBV18; clone_size: NA; j_call: TRBJ2-7
cdr3_nt: TGTGCCAGCAGTCCTAGCGGGGTGGCCGCAGATACGCAGTATTTT; cdr3_aa: CASSPSGVAADTQYF; cdr3_length: 15; d_call: TRBD2; v_call: TRBV6-6; clone_size: NA; j_call: TRBJ2-3
cdr3_nt: TGTGCCAGCAGCTGGGCTAGCACAGATACGCAGTATTTT; cdr3_aa: CASSWASTDTQYF; cdr3_length: 13; d_call: NA; v_call: TRBV28; clone_size: NA; j_call: TRBJ2-3
cdr3_nt: TGCGCCAGCAGCTTGGAGGCACCCGCGACCGAAGCTTTCTTT; cdr3_aa: CASSLEAPATEAFF; cdr3_length: 14; d_call: NA; v_call: TRBV5-1; clone_size: NA; j_call: TRBJ1-1
cdr3_nt: TGTGCCAGCAGCTTATACCTAGCGGGAGGGCCGCTCGAGCAGTACTTC; cdr3_aa: CASSLYLAGGPLEQYF; cdr3_length: 16; d_call: TRBD2; v_call: TRBV7-6; clone_size: NA; j_call: TRBJ2-7
cdr3_nt: TGTGCCAGCAGCCGTAGAAGAACACCATCCTACGAGCAGTACTTC; cdr3_aa: CASSRRRTPSYEQYF; cdr3_length: 15; d_call: NA; v_call: TRBV11-2; clone_size: once; j_call: TRBJ2-7
cdr3_nt: TGTGCCAGCAGCTTGGGTGGTTCTGGGGCCAACGTCCTGACTTTC; cdr3_aa: CASSLGGSGANVLTF; cdr3_length: 15; d_call: NA; v_call: TRBV5-4; clone_size: NA; j_call: TRBJ2-6
cdr3_nt: TGTGCCAGCAGCCAAGGGATGGGACAGAGTAGAGACTTC; cdr3_aa: CASSQGMGQSRDF; cdr3_length: 13; d_call: TRBD1; v_call: TRBV14; clone_size: NA; j_call: TRBJ2-5
cdr3_nt: TGTGCCAGCAACCGGGACAGCAATCAGCCCCAGCATTTT; cdr3_aa: CASNRDSNQPQHF; cdr3_length: 13; d_call: NA; v_call: TRBV2; clone_size: NA; j_call: TRBJ1-5
cdr3_nt: TGCGCCAGCAGCTTGGGCTCAGGGTGGATGGGCGAGCAGTACTTC; cdr3_aa: CASSLGSGWMGEQYF; cdr3_length: 15; d_call: NA; v_call: TRBV5-1; clone_size: NA; j_call: TRBJ2-7
cdr3_nt: TGTGCCAGCAGCAACCCGACAGGGGGTGCAGAGACCCAGTACTTC; cdr3_aa: CASSNPTGGAETQYF; cdr3_length: 15; d_call: TRBD1; v_call: TRBV5-4; clone_size: NA; j_call: TRBJ2-5